What follows describes a single T cell receptor beta chain. The record originates from a study of OX40 agonist ivuxolimab in advanced cancers. Study details: Partial responses were observed in three patients, of whom one had hepatocellular carcinoma and two had cutaneous melanoma.

Clones were read by immunoSEQ multiplex PCR, and TCRdb kept only the in-frame ones, dropping some. Seen here are approximately 48,000 clones, around 82% observed once, and the top ten hold 2%. At baseline, cycle 4 day 1, and cycle 7 day 1, blood was sampled. This CDR3 region has 16 residues. Unmatched junction bases numbered 10, after V lost 8 bases and J lost 4 bases. Germline-derived CDR1 and CDR2 are MGHRA and YSYEKL. Source: CD4+ or CD8+ T cells sorted from blood, taken in a trial of the OX40 agonist ivuxolimab. The chain links TRBV4-1 to TRBJ2-2, with 10 positions matching TRBD2. This receptor was taken from an adult with an advanced solid tumor such as melanoma, head and neck, liver or kidney cancer. The CDR3 spells CASSSASGSLTGELFF. For the CDR3, the DNA is TGCGCCAGCTCTTCGGCTAGCGGGAGCCTCACCGGGGAGCTGTTTTTT.